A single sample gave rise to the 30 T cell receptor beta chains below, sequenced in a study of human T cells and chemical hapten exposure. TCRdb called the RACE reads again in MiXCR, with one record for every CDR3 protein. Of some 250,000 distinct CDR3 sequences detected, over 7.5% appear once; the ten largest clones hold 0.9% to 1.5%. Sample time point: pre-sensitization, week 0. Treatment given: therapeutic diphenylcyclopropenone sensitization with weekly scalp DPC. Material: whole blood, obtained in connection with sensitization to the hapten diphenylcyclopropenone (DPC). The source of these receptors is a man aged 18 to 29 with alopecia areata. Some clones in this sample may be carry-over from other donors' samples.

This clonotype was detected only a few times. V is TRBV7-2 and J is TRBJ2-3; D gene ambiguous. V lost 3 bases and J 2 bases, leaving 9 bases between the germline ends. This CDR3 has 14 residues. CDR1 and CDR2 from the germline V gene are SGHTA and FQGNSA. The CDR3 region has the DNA TGTGCCAGCAGCTTTGGCTCCCTCACAGATACGCAGTATTTT. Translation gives CASSFGSLTDTQYF.

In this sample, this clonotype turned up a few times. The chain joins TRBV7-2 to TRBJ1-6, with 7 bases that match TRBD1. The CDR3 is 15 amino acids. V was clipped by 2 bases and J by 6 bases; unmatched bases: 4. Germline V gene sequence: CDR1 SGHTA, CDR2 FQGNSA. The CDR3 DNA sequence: TGTGCCAGCAGCTTAAGGCCAGGGGGTAATTCACCCCTCCACTTT. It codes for CASSLRPGGNSPLHF. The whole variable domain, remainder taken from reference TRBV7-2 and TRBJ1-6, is GAGVSQSPSNKVTEKGKDVELRCDPISGHTALYWYRQSLGQGLEFLIYFQGNSAPDKSGLPSDRFSAERTGGSVSTLTIQRTQQEDSAVYLCASSLRPGGNSPLHFGNGTRLTVT.

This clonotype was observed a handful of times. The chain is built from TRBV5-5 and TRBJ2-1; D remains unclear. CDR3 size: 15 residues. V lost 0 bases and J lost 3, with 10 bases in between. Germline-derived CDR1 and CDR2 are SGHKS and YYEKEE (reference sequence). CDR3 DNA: TGTGCCAGCAGCTTGGCCAACGGCAACTACAATGAGCAGTTCTTC. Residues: CASSLANGNYNEQFF.

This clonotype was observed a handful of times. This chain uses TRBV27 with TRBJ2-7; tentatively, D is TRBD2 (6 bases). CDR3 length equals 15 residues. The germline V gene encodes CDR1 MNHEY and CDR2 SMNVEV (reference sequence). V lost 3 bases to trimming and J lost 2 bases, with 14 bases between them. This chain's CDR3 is CASSFRREWTYEQYF. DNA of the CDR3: TGTGCCAGCAGTTTCCGGCGGGAATGGACCTACGAGCAGTACTTC.

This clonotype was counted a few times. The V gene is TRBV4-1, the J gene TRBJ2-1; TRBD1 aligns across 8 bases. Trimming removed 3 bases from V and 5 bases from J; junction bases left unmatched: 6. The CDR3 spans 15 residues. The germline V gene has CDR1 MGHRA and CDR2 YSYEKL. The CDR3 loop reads CASSHPPDRDNEQFF. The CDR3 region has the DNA TGCGCCAGCAGCCATCCACCGGACAGGGACAATGAGCAGTTCTTC.

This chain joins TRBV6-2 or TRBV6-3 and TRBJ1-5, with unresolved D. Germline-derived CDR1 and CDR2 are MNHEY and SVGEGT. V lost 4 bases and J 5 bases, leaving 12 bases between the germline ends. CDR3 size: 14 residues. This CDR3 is CASSFGAPYQPQHF. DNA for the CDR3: TGTGCCAGCAGTTTCGGTGCCCCCTATCAGCCCCAGCATTTT.

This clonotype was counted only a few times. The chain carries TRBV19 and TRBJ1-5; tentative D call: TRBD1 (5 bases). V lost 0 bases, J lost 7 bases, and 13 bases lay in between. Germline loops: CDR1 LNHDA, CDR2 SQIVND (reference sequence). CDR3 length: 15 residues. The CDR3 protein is CASSIDPGGSQPQHF. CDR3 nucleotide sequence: TGTGCCAGTAGTATAGATCCCGGGGGGTCCCAGCCCCAGCATTTT.

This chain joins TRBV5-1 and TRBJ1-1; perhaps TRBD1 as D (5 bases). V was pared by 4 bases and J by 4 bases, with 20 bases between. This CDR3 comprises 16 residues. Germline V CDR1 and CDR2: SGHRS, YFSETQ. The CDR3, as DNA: TGCGCCAGCAGCGGCTCTGGTATTCAGGGTAGCACTGAAGCTTTCTTT. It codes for CASSGSGIQGSTEAFF.

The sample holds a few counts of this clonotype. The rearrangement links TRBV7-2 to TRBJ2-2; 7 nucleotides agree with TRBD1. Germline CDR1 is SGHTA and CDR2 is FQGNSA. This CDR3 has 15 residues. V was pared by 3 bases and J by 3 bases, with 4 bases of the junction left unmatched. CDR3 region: CASSFGTAYTGELFF. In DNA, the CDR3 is TGTGCCAGCAGCTTTGGGACAGCTTACACCGGGGAGCTGTTTTTT.

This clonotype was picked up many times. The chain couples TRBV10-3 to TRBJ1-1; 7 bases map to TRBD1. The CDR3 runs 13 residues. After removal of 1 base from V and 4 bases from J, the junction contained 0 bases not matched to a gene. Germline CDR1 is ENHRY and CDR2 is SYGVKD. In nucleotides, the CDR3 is TGTGCCATCAGTGAGTACAGGGGCACTGAAGCTTTCTTT. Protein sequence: CAISEYRGTEAFF.

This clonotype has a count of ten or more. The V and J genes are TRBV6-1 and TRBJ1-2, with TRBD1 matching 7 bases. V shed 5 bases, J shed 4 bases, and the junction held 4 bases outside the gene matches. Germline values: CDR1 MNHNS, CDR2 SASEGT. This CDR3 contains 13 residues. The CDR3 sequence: CASSRDSIYGYTF. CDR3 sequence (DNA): TGTGCCAGCAGTAGGGACAGTATCTATGGCTACACCTTC.

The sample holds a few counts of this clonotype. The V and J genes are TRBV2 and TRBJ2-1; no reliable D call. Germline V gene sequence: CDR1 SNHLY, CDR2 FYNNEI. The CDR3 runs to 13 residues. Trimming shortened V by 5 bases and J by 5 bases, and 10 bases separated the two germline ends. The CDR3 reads CASSYVDHNEQFF. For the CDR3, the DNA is TGTGCCAGCAGTTACGTAGACCACAATGAGCAGTTCTTC.

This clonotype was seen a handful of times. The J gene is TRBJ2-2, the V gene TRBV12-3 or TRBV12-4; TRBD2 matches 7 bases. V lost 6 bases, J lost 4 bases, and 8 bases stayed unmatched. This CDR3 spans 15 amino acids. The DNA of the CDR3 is TGTGCCAGCAGCTTGCTTGCGGGGGTCACCGGGGAGCTGTTTTTT. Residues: CASSLLAGVTGELFF.

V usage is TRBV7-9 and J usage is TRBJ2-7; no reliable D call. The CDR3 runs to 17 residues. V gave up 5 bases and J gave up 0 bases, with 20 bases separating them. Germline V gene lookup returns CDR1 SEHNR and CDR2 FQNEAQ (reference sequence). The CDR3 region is CASSRDDWTVSSYEQYV. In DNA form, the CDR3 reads TGTGCCAGCAGCCGAGACGACTGGACGGTAAGCTCCTACGAGCAGTACGTC.

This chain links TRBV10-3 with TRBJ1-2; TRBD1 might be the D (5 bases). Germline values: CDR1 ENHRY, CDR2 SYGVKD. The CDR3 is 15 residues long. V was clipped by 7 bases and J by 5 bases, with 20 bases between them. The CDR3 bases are TGTGCCATCAATCCCGGGGCTGTTCGTCTTTATGGCTACACCTTC. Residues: CAINPGAVRLYGYTF.

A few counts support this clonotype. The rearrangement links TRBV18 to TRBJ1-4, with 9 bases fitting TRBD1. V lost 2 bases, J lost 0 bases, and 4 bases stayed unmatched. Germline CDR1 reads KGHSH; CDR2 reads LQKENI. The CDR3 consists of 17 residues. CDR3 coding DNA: TGTGCCAGCTCACCATACAGGGGGCAATCAACTAATGAAAAACTGTTTTTT. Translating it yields CASSPYRGQSTNEKLFF.

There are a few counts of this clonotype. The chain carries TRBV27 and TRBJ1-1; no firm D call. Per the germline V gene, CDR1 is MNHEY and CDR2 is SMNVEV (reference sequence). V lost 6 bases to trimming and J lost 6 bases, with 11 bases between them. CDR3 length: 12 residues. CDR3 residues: CASRANVAEAFF. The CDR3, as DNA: TGTGCCAGCAGAGCGAATGTCGCTGAAGCTTTCTTT.

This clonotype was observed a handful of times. The CDR3 nucleotides are TGCGCCAGCAGGTACGCTATGCGGGGGCACTACGAGCAGTACTTC. Its protein is CASRYAMRGHYEQYF. V usage is TRBV10-2 and J usage is TRBJ2-7; weak D call: TRBD2 (7 bases). V lost 6 bases to trimming and J lost 3 bases, with 18 bases between them. The CDR3 is made up of 15 amino acids. The germline CDR1 and CDR2 sequences are WSHSY and SAAADI.

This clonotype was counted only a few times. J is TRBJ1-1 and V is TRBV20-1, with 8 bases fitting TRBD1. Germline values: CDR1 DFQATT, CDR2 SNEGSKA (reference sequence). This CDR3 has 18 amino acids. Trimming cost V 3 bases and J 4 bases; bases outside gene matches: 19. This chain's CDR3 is CSARRTGLLISSGTEAFF. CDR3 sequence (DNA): TGCAGTGCTAGGCGGACAGGGCTTCTTATTAGTTCTGGCACTGAAGCTTTCTTT.

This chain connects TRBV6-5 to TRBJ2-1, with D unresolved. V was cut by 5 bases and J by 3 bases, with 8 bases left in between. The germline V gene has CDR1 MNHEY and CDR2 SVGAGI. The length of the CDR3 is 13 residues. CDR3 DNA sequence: TGTGCCAGCAGTGACAAATACTACAATGAGCAGTTCTTC. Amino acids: CASSDKYYNEQFF.

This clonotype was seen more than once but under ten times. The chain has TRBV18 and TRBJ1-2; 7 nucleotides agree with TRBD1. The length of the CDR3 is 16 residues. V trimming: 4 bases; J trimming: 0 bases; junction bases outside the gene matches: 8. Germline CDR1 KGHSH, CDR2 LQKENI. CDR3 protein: CASSQDAGTANYGYTF. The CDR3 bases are TGTGCCAGCTCACAAGACGCCGGGACAGCTAACTATGGCTACACCTTC.

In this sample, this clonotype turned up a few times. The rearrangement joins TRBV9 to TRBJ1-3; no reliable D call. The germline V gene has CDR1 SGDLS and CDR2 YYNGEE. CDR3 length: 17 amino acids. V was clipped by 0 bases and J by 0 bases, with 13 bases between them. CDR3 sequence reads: CASSVADGESSGNTIYF. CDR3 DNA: TGTGCCAGCAGCGTAGCTGACGGAGAGAGCTCTGGAAACACCATATATTTT.

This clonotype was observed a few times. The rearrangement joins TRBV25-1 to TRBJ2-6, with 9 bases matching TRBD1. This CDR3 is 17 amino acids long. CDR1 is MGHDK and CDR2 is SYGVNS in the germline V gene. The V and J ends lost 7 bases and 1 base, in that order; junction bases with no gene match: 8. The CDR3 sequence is CASNTDRGYSGANVLTF. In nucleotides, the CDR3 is TGTGCCAGCAATACGGACAGGGGATATTCTGGGGCCAACGTCCTGACTTTC.

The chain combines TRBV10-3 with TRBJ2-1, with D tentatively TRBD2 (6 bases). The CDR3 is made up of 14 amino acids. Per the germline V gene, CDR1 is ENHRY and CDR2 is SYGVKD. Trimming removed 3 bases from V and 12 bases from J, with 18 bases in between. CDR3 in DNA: TGTGCCATCAGTGAAACGGGGACTGTCCAGGGGCAGTTCTTC. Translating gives CAISETGTVQGQFF.

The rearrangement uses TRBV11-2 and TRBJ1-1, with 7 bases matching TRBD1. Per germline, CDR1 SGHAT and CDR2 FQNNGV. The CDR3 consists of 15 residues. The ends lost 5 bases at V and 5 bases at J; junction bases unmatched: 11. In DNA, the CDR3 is TGTGCCAGCAGCCCTCGGAGGGGGCAGGGAACTGAAGCTTTCTTT. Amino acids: CASSPRRGQGTEAFF.

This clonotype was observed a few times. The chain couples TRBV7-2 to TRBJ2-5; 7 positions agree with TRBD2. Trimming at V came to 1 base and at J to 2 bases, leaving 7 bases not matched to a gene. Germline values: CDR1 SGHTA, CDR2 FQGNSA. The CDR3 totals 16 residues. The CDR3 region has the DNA TGTGCCAGCAGCTTAGGGCAGGGAGGGAGGCAAGAGACCCAGTACTTC. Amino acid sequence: CASSLGQGGRQETQYF.

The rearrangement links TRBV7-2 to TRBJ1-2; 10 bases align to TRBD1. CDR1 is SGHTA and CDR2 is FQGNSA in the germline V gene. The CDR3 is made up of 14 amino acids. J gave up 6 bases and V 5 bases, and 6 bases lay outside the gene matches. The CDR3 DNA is TGTGCCAGCAGCCGGGACAGGGGCGATAATGGCTACACCTTC. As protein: CASSRDRGDNGYTF.

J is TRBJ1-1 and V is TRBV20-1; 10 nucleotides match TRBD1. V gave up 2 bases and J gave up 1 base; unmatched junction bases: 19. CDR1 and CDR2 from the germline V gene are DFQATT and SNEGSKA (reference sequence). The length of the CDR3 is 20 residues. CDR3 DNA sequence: TGCAGTGCTAGAAGCCTCCACCGAAAAGGGACAGGGGTAGGGAACACTGAAGCTTTCTTT. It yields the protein CSARSLHRKGTGVGNTEAFF.

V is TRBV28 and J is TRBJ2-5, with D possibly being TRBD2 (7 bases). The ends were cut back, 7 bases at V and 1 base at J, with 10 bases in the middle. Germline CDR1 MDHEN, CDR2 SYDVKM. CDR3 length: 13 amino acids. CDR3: CASTRGAQETQYF. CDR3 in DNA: TGTGCCAGCACCCGGGGGGCCCAAGAGACCCAGTACTTC.

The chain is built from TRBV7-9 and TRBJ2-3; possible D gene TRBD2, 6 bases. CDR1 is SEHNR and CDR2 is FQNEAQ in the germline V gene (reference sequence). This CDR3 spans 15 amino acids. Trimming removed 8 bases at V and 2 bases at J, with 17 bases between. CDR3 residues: CASRRDFINTDTQYF. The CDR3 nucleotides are TGTGCCAGCCGCCGGGACTTCATAAACACAGATACGCAGTATTTT.